The table lists the clone carrying this TCR beta chain with a few counts. Its antigen remains unknown. This entry comes from a study of T cells in localized non-small cell lung cancer. The CDR3 totals 14 residues. The germline gives CDR1 GTSNPN, CDR2 SVGIG (reference sequence). V was cut by 3 bases and J by 1 base, with 9 bases left in between. Regarding the study as a whole: Because only a single region of the tumor was sequenced, heterogeneity remains possible. Out of the top 100 tumor clones, a median roughly 50 were seen in adjacent lung. Uninvolved adjacent lung showed the highest T cell clonality, exceeding tumor.

Some clones are missing from TCRdb's copy, which holds only in-frame ones; the method was immunoSEQ multiplex PCR. The sample carries about 11,000 clones, about 29% recorded once. Material: lung tumor tissue, obtained before any cancer treatment. This chain uses TRBV30 with TRBJ2-2; D is undetermined. This receptor was taken from a man aged 40 to 69 with stage I lung adenocarcinoma. CDR3 nucleotide sequence: TGTGCCTGGAGGAGGAAAGGGAACACCGGGGAGCTGTTTTTT. It translates to CAWRRKGNTGELFF.